The TCR beta chain described here comes from a study of radiotherapy plus CTLA-4 blockade in lung cancer. Across the whole study: Around 18% of enrolled patients responded objectively, and more than 30% had disease control. Findings and limits, study-wide: Reports state that early shifts in blood T cell clones, with interferon-beta, best predicted response.

From germline, CDR1 is MRHNA and CDR2 SNTAGT. This CDR3 comprises 15 residues. Unmatched junction bases numbered 6, after V lost 6 bases and J lost 0 bases. TCRdb's table, derived via immunoSEQ multiplex PCR, lists solely in-frame clones and lacks some. The profile shows 60,000 to 70,000 clones, over 80% of them singletons. Regarding this clone: Its antigen is unknown.

Those with chemo-refractory metastatic non-small-cell lung cancer were treated with focal radiation combined with CTLA-4 blockade using ipilimumab. J is TRBJ2-3 and V is TRBV6-4; the match to TRBD1 covers 7 bases. This receptor was obtained from a human donor with non-small cell lung cancer who had a partial response to radiotherapy plus ipilimumab. The source material was peripheral blood, sampled from a patient treated with radiotherapy plus ipilimumab. The CDR3 sequence: CASRPTGASTDTQYF. The CDR3, as DNA: TGTGCCAGCAGACCTACAGGGGCTAGCACAGATACGCAGTATTTT.